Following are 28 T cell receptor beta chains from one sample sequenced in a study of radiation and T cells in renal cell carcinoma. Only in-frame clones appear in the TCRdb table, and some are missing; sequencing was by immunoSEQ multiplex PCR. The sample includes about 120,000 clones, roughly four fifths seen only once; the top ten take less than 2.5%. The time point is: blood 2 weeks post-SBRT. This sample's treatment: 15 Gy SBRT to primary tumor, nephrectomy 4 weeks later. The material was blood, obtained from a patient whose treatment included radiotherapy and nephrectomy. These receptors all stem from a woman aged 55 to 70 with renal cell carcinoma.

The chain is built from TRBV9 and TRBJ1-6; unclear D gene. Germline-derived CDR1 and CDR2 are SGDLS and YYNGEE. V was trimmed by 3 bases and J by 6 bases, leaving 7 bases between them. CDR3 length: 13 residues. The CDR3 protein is CASSEGGNSPLHF. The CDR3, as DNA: TGTGCCAGCAGCGAAGGTGGTAATTCACCCCTCCACTTT. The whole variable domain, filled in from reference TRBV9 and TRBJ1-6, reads DSGVTQTPKHLITATGQRVTLRCSPRSGDLSVYWYQQSLDQGLQFLIQYYNGEERAKGNILERFSAQQFPDLHSELNLSSLELGDSALYFCASSEGGNSPLHFGNGTRLTVT.

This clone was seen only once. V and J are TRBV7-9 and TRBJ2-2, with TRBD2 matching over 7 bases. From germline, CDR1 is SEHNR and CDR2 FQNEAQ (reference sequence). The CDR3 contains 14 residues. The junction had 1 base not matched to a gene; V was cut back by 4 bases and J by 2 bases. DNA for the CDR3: TGTGCCAGCAGCTCGGGACTAAACACCGGGGAGCTGTTTTTT. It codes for CASSSGLNTGELFF. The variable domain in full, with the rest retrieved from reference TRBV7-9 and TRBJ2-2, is DTGVSQNPRHKITKRGQNVTFRCDPISEHNRLYWYRQTLGQGPEFLTYFQNEAQLEKSRLLSDRFSAERPKGSFSTLEIQRTEQGDSAMYLCASSSGLNTGELFFGEGSRLTVL.

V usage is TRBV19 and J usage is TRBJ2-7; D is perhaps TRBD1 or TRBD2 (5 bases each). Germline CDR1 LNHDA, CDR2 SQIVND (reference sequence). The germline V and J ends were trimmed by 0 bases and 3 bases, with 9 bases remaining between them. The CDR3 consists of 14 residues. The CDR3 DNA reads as TGTGCCAGTAGTATAGAGGGGACCGGCTACGAGCAGTACTTC. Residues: CASSIEGTGYEQYF.

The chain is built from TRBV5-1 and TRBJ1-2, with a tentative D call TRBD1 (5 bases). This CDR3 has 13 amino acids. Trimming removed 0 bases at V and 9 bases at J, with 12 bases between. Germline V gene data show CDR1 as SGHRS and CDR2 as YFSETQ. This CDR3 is CASSLGRELSYTF. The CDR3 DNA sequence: TGCGCCAGCAGCTTGGGCAGGGAGCTTAGCTACACCTTC.

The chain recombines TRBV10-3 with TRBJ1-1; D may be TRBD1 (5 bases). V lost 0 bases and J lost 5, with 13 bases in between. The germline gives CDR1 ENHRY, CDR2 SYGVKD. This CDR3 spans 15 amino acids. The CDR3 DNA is TGTGCCATCAGTGAGTCCGGGACTCTTGCTACTGAAGCTTTCTTT. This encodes CAISESGTLATEAFF.

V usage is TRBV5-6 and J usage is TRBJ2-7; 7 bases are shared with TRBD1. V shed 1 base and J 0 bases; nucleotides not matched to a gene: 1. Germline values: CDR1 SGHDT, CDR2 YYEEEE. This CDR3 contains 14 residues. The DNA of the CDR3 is TGTGCCAGCAGCTTGCCAGGGGGCTCCTACGAGCAGTACTTC. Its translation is CASSLPGGSYEQYF.

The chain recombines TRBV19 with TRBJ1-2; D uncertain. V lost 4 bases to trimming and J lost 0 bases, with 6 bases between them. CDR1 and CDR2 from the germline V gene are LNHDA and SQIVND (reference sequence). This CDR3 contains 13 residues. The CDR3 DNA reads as TGTGCCAGTAGTAAGGCAGCTAACTATGGCTACACCTTC. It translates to CASSKAANYGYTF.

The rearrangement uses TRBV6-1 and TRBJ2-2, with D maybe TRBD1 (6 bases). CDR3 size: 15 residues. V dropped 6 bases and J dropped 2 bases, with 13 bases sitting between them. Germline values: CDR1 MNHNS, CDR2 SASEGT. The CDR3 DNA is TGTGCCAGCAGGCCGGGACACCAAAACACCGGGGAGCTGTTTTTT. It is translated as CASRPGHQNTGELFF.

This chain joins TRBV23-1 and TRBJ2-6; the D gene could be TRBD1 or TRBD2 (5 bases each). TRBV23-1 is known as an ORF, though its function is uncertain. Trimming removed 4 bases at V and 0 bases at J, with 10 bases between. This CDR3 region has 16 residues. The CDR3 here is CASSPGRCSGANVLTF. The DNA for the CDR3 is TGCGCCAGCAGTCCGGGACGGTGCTCTGGGGCCAACGTCCTGACTTTC.

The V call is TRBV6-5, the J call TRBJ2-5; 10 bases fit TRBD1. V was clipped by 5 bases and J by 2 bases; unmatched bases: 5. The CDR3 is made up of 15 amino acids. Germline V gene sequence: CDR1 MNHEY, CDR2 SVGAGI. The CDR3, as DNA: TGTGCCAGCAGTGCGACAGGGGGCAGGCAAGAGACCCAGTACTTC. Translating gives CASSATGGRQETQYF.

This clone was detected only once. CDR3 nucleotide sequence: TGTGCCAGCAGCTTAAGGAGCGGGGGCTCCTACGAGCAGTACTTC. This sequence encodes CASSLRSGGSYEQYF. The chain joins TRBV7-2 to TRBJ2-7; 8 bases line up with TRBD2. Trimming took 2 bases from V and 0 from J; bases not matched to a gene: 3. Germline V gene data show CDR1 as SGHTA and CDR2 as FQGNSA. This CDR3 has 15 amino acids.

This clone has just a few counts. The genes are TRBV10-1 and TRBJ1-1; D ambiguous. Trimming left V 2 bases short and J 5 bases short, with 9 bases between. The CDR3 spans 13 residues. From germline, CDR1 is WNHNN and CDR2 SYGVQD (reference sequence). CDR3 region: CASSELVWTEAFF. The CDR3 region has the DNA TGCGCCAGCAGTGAGCTGGTTTGGACTGAAGCTTTCTTT.

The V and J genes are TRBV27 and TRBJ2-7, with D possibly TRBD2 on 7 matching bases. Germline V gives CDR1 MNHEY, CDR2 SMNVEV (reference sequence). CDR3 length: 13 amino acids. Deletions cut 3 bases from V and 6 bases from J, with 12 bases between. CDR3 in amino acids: CASSFGGQFEQYF. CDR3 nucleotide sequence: TGTGCCAGCAGTTTCGGGGGGCAATTCGAGCAGTACTTC.

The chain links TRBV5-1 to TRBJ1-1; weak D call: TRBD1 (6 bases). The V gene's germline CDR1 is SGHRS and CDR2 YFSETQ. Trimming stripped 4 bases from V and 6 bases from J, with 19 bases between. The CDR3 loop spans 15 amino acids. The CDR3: CASSPDQGHTAEAFF. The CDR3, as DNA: TGCGCCAGCAGCCCCGATCAGGGACATACGGCTGAAGCTTTCTTT. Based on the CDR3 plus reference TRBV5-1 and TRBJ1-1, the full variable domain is KAGVTQTPRYLIKTRGQQVTLSCSPISGHRSVSWYQQTPGQGLQFLFEYFSETQRNKGNFPGRFSGRQFSNSRSEMNVSTLELGDSALYLCASSPDQGHTAEAFFGQGTRLTVV.

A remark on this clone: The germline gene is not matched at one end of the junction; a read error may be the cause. The CDR3 DNA sequence: TGTGCCAGCAGTTCCCGCCCCGGACTGCACTTC. Amino acid sequence: CASSSRPGLHF. The J gene is TRBJ2-7, the V gene TRBV28; D is perhaps TRBD2 (5 bases). Germline loops: CDR1 MDHEN, CDR2 SYDVKM. CDR3 length: 11 amino acids.

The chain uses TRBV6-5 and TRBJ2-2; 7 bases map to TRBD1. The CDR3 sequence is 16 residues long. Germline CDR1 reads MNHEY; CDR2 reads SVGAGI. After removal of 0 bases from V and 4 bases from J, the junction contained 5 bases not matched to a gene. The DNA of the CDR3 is TGTGCCAGCAGTTACTCAGGGGGCAGTCCCACCGGGGAGCTGTTTTTT. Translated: CASSYSGGSPTGELFF.

The CDR3 loop is CASSKDDRGGNQPQHF. The CDR3 nucleotides read TGTGCCAGCAGTAAAGACGACAGGGGTGGAAATCAGCCCCAGCATTTT. V usage is TRBV6-1 and J usage is TRBJ1-5; 8 bases map to TRBD1. CDR3 length: 16 residues. Per the germline V gene, CDR1 is MNHNS and CDR2 is SASEGT. Trimming removed 5 bases from V and 4 bases from J; junction bases left unmatched: 10.

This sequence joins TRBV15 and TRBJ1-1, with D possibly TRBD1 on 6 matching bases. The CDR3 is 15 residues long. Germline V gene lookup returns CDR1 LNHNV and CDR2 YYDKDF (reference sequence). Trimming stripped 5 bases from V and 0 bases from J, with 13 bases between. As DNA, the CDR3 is TGTGCCACCAGCTTGGGACACGTAATGAACACTGAAGCTTTCTTT. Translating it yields CATSLGHVMNTEAFF.

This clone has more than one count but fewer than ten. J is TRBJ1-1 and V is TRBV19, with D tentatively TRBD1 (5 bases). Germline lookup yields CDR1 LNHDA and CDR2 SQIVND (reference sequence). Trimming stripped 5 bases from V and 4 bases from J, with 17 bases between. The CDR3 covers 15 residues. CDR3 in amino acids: CASSSTGTVITEAFF. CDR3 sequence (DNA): TGTGCCAGTAGTTCGACTGGGACCGTGATCACTGAAGCTTTCTTT.

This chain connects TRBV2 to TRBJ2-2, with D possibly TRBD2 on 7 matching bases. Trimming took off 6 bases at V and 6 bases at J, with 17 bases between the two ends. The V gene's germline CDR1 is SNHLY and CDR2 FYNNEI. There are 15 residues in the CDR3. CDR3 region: CASSLLGGPAGELFF. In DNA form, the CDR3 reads TGTGCCAGCAGCCTCCTGGGGGGGCCGGCCGGGGAGCTGTTTTTT.

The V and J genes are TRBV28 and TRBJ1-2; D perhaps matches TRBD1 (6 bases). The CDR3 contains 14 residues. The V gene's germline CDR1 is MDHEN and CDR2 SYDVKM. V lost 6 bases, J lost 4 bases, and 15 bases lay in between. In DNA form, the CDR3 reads TGTGCCAGCAGCTCGACAGGACGGACCTATGGCTACACCTTC. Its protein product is CASSSTGRTYGYTF.

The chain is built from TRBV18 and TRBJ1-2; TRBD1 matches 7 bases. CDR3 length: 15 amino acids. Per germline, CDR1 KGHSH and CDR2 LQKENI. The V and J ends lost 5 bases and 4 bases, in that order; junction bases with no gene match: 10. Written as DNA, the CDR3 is TGTGCCAGCTCAACAGTGAAGGGGGCTCCCTATGGCTACACCTTC. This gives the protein CASSTVKGAPYGYTF.

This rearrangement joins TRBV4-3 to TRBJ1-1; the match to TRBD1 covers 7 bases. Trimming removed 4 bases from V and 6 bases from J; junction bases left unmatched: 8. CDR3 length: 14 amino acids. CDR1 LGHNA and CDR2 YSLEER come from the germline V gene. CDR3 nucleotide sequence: TGCGCCAGCAGCCCTATGTTGCAGGGGGCTGAAGCTTTCTTT. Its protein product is CASSPMLQGAEAFF.

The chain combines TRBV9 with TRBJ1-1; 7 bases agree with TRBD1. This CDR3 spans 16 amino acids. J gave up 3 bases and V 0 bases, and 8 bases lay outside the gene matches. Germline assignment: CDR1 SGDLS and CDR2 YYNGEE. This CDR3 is CASSVGPSDRDTEAFF. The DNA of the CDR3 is TGTGCCAGCAGCGTAGGTCCCTCCGACAGGGACACTGAAGCTTTCTTT.

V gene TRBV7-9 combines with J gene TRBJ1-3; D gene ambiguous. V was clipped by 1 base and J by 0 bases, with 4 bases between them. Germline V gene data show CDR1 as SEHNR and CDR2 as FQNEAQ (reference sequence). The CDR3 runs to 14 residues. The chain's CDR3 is CASSLVSSGNTIYF. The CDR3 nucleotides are TGTGCCAGCAGCTTAGTAAGCTCTGGAAACACCATATATTTT.

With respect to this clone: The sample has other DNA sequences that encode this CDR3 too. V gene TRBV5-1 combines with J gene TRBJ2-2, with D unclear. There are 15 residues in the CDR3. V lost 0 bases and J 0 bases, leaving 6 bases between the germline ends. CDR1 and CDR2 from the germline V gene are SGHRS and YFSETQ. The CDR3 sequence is CASSLEQTNTGELFF. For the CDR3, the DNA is TGCGCCAGCAGCTTGGAGCAGACGAACACCGGGGAGCTGTTTTTT.

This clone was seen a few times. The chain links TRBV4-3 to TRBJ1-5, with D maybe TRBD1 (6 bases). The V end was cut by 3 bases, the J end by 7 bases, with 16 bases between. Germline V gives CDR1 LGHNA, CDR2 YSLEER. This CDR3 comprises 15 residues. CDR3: CASSQVRDNRQPQHF. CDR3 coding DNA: TGCGCCAGCAGCCAGGTTCGGGACAATCGACAGCCCCAGCATTTT.

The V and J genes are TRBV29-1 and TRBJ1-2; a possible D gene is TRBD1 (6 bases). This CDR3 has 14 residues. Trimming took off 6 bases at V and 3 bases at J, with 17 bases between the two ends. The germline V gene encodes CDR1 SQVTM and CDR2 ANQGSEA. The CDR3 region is CSVQRVPGDYGYTF. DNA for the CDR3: TGCAGCGTCCAAAGGGTGCCAGGGGACTATGGCTACACCTTC.